This T cell receptor beta chain was observed in a study of OX40 agonist ivuxolimab in advanced cancers. TCRdb's copy holds only in-frame clones and misses some; the assay was immunoSEQ multiplex PCR. Here the sample spans about 59,000 clones, around 86% being singletons. This receptor was taken from an adult with an advanced solid tumor such as melanoma, head and neck, liver or kidney cancer. The sequences come from CD4+ or CD8+ T cells sorted from blood, collected in a trial of the OX40 agonist ivuxolimab.

CDR3 in amino acids: CASNRGGAGQPQHF. DNA for the CDR3: TGTGCCAGCAACCGGGGGGGGGCAGGGCAGCCCCAGCATTTT. The chain recombines TRBV21-1 with TRBJ1-5. TRBV21-1 has pseudogene status. The CDR3 covers 14 residues.